A selection of T cell receptor beta chains follows, all from one sample in a study of cytomegalovirus exposure and HLA in healthy donors. Here immunoSEQ multiplex PCR was the method, and the copy in TCRdb shows in-frame clones only, minus some. This sample has under 200,000 clones, with 80% found just once. The material sequenced was PBMCs. These receptors were obtained from a man aged 30 to 39 in good health and CMV-seronegative. Both conserved end residues are part of each CDR3. Fields, in order: V gene, CDR3 length, CDR3 protein.

>TRBV6-1|14
CASRASGDNYGYTF
>TRBV5-1|14
CASSLVEPYTEAFF
>TRBV7-9|17
CASSLPTPSSYNSPLHF
>TRBV13|16
CASSSGTGHTLYGYTF
>TRBV4-1|16
CASSQARSPGSYEQYF
>TRBV5-5|16
CASSLQGSKFNQPQHF
>TRBV13|16
CASSLGLPGPNTEAFF
>TRBV10-1|14
CASSDPGSNSPLHF
>TRBV7-2|14
CASSLLNSQETQYF
>TRBV14|14
CASSQDPALGEQYF
>TRBV5-1|22
CASSLAVVEQLTPRGRNQPQHF
>TRBV4-1|19
CASSQGFRGSRENWNTIYF
>TRBV6-6|15
CASSYSTGQNTEAFF
>TRBV18|13
CASQQGKNTEAFF
>TRBV30|13
CAWGAGMNTEAFF
>TRBV2|15
CASSPTGTGYQPQHF
>TRBV6-6|15
CASLRGQGATGELFF
>TRBV7-9|15
CASSLDGGKQETQYF
>TRBV9|15
CASSAGLVNTGELFF
>TRBV7-8|13
CASILTSGNEQFF
>TRBV7-2|14
CASSTAFSGGEQYF
>TRBV25-1|15
CASSEWGRAGNEQFF
>TRBV28|13
CASTVPAGEKLFF
>TRBV9|17
CASSAAPGAGGNQPQHF
>TRBV7-9|18
CASSAGTDRLGDAYEQYF
>TRBV5-1|13
CASSSTGFETQYF
>TRBV4-2|19
CASSQGSPGLAGNIYEQYF
>TRBV11-2|16
CASSLDTGGGPREQYF
>TRBV5-4|14
CASSRASGRNEQYF
>TRBV7-8|18
CASSLGGPGGPGTGELFF
>TRBV28|14
CASRSAGLLYEQYF
>TRBV5-1|15
CASSNPQQGNNEQFF
>TRBV19|12
CASSIPPIAWTF
>TRBV7-9|12
CASSPMGDTIYF
>TRBV4-2|15
CASSQAPAAHYEQYF
>TRBV7-3|14
CASSLTGERDTQYF
>TRBV5-1|14
CASSPRPGNEKLFF
>TRBV7-2|18
CASSRPTSGRASYNEQFF
>TRBV19|14
CASSISGFNQPQHF
>TRBV5-4|15
CASSPEGLAGVGQFF
>TRBV4-3|17
CASSLGRTGWAVETQYF
>TRBV7-9|16
CASSVRTYAVPDTQYF